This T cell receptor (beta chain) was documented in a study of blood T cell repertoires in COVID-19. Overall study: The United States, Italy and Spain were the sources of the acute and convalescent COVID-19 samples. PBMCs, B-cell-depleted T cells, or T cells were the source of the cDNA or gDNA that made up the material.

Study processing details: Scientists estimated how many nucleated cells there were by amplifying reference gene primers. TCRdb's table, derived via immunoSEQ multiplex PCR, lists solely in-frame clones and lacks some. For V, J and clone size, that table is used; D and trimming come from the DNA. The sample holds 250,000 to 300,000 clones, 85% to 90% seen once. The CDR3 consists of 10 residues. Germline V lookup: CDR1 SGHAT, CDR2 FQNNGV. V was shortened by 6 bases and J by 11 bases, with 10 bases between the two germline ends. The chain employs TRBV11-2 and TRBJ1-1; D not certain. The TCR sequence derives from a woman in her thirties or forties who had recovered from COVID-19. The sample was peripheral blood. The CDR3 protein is CASSLNLAFF. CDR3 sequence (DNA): TGTGCCAGCAGTTTAAATCTGGCTTTCTTT.